The clone carrying this TCR beta chain was seen a few times. No antigen is known for it. These data belong to a study of vaccination and CD4 T cells after COVID-19. Overall study findings and caveats: A comparatively limited set of convalescent patients was examined, with no early post-infection timepoints.

MiXCR, applied by TCRdb to the PCR reads, yields one record per CDR3 protein. This sample carries some 22,000 distinct CDR3 sequences, around 49% of them seen once, and the ten largest clones take approximately 1%. CDR3 length equals 14 residues. CDR1 is MDHEN, CDR2 SYDVKM, per germline. V gave up 6 bases and J gave up 0 bases, with 11 bases separating them. The TCR was taken from a human donor who had recovered from COVID-19. Sequenced material: CD4+ T cells from blood, taken before SARS-CoV-2 vaccination. This chain connects TRBV28 to TRBJ2-5; TRBD1 is a possible D gene (6 bases). The CDR3 protein is CASRDSMYQETQYF. The CDR3 coding sequence is TGTGCCAGCAGGGACAGTATGTACCAAGAGACCCAGTACTTC.